This T cell receptor beta chain was identified during a study of shared T cell receptors in the human thymus. The table came from immunoSEQ multiplex PCR; TCRdb's copy has only in-frame clones and leaves some out. This sample carries around 340,000 clones, roughly 94% of them seen once, and the ten largest clones take approximately 0.02%. The V and J ends lost 11 bases and 0 bases respectively, with 7 bases between them. Germline CDR1 is ENHRY and CDR2 is SYGVKD. This CDR3 contains 11 residues. The TCR was taken from a human donor. This chain joins TRBV10-3 and TRBJ2-5; D possibly corresponds to TRBD1 (5 bases). The specimen was thymocytes. In DNA form, the CDR3 reads TGTGCCGGGGCAGACCAAGAGACCCAGTACTTC. It is translated as CAGADQETQYF.